The next 21 T cell receptor beta chains were all read from a single sample in a study of neurological immune-mediated disorders. Each CDR3 protein gets one entry after TCRdb re-called the 5' RACE reads with MiXCR. The sample lists 25,000 to 35,000 distinct CDR3 sequences, 1.5% seen once, with around a tenth in the top ten. Material for sequencing was PBMCs. All receptors derive from a woman aged 25-40 years with multiple sclerosis.

This clonotype was counted at least ten times. V usage is TRBV6-5 and J usage is TRBJ2-3; 13 nucleotides match TRBD2. Trimming cost V 6 bases and J 10 bases; bases outside gene matches: 10. Looked up from germline, CDR1 is MNHEY and CDR2 is SVGAGI. The CDR3 runs to 15 residues. The CDR3 sequence: CASRQLAGGPPSQYF. CDR3 nucleotides: TGTGCCAGCAGACAACTAGCGGGGGGGCCTCCATCGCAGTATTTT.

A few counts support this clonotype. The chain employs TRBV18 and TRBJ2-3; 8 bases match TRBD1. The CDR3 contains 14 residues. Germline CDR1 KGHSH, CDR2 LQKENI. With V trimmed by 6 bases and J by 2 bases, 4 bases remained unmatched. CDR3 sequence: CASSLTGVTDTQYF. The CDR3 bases are TGTGCCAGCTCGCTGACAGGGGTCACAGATACGCAGTATTTT.

This clonotype came up many times. J is TRBJ2-5 and V is TRBV4-3; TRBD1 agrees at 7 bases. V dropped 0 bases and J dropped 5; count of bases not matched to a gene: 9. Germline V gene data show CDR1 as LGHNA and CDR2 as YSLEER. This CDR3 region has 16 residues. Written as DNA, the CDR3 is TGCGCCAGCAGCCAAGAAAGGGGGCGCAGGGGGGAGACCCAGTACTTC. Its protein product is CASSQERGRRGETQYF.

In its sample, this clonotype was seen many times. The chain is built from TRBV6-5 and TRBJ1-2; the D gene is possibly TRBD1 (5 bases). Trimming stripped 2 bases from V and 0 bases from J, with 10 bases between. There are 15 residues in the CDR3. Germline lookup yields CDR1 MNHEY and CDR2 SVGAGI. CDR3 in amino acids: CASSYGLDTNYGYTF. The CDR3 DNA reads TGTGCCAGCAGTTACGGTCTGGACACTAACTATGGCTACACCTTC.

Written as DNA, the CDR3 is TGTGCCAGCAGCTTCATTCAGGGAAGGGAGGGCTACACCTTC. Amino acids: CASSFIQGREGYTF. J is TRBJ1-2 and V is TRBV7-2; D possibly corresponds to TRBD1 (5 bases). This CDR3 spans 14 amino acids. Germline CDR1 is SGHTA and CDR2 is FQGNSA. V was clipped by 3 bases and J by 8 bases, with 16 bases between them. The full variable domain, completed using reference TRBV7-2 and TRBJ1-2, is GAGVSQSPSNKVTEKGKDVELRCDPISGHTALYWYRQSLGQGLEFLIYFQGNSAPDKSGLPSDRFSAERTGGSVSTLTIQRTQQEDSAVYLCASSFIQGREGYTFGSGTRLTVV.

As to this clonotype: A much larger clone sits a single nucleotide away, making a read error possible. Since no conserved phenylalanine or tryptophan closes the CDR3, a read error is the likely cause. This chain links TRBV29-1 with TRBJ2-1, with D perhaps assigned TRBD1 or TRBD2 (5 bases each). Between the trimmed V and J ends, which lost 7 bases and 3 bases, there was a span of 16 bases. From germline, CDR1 is SQVTM and CDR2 ANQGSEA. This CDR3 is 14 amino acids long. CDR3 DNA sequence: TGCAGCGCGGGACGGACGGGGCACTACAATGAGCAGTTCTGC. It translates to CSAGRTGHYNEQFC.

At least ten counts were recorded for this clonotype. This chain joins TRBV6-2 or TRBV6-3 and TRBJ1-1; tentative D call: TRBD1 (5 bases). V lost 2 bases and J 7 bases, leaving 11 bases between the germline ends. The CDR3 sequence is 13 residues long. CDR1 is MNHEY, CDR2 SVGEGT, per germline. CDR3 nucleotide sequence: TGTGCCAGCAGTTACGTCTCCGGGGGTGAAGCTTTCTTT. Amino acids: CASSYVSGGEAFF.

This clonotype came up many times. V usage is TRBV12-3 or TRBV12-4 and J usage is TRBJ1-2, with TRBD1 matching over 8 bases. The CDR3 totals 15 residues. The ends lost 6 bases at V and 6 bases at J; junction bases unmatched: 12. The CDR3 sequence: CASSPSGQGMDGYTF. For the CDR3, the DNA is TGTGCCAGCAGCCCTAGTGGACAGGGAATGGATGGCTACACCTTC.

This clonotype was detected many times. The chain combines TRBV6-2 or TRBV6-3 with TRBJ1-1; 10 nucleotides line up with TRBD1. This CDR3 is 14 amino acids long. Trimming removed 5 bases from V and 4 bases from J; junction bases left unmatched: 4. The germline V gene encodes CDR1 MNHEY and CDR2 SVGEGT. CDR3 DNA sequence: TGTGCCAGCAGTCCCCGGACAGGGGGCACTGAAGCTTTCTTT. This sequence encodes CASSPRTGGTEAFF.

Many counts were recorded for this clonotype. The gene calls are TRBV9 and TRBJ2-5, with D unclear. Deletions cut 0 bases from V and 2 bases from J, with 5 bases between. CDR3 size: 13 residues. Germline values: CDR1 SGDLS, CDR2 YYNGEE. In DNA form, the CDR3 reads TGTGCCAGCAGCGTAGGGCTACAAGAGACCCAGTACTTC. Translated, it gives CASSVGLQETQYF.

This clonotype was seen repeatedly, ten times or more. V gene TRBV7-7 combines with J gene TRBJ1-4, with D tentatively TRBD1 (5 bases). V lost 5 bases and J lost 3, with 13 bases in between. The CDR3 consists of 15 residues. The germline V gene encodes CDR1 SSHAT and CDR2 FNYEAQ (reference sequence). CDR3 loop: CASSLGTAANEKLFF. The CDR3 region has the DNA TGTGCCAGCAGCCTTGGGACGGCCGCTAATGAAAAACTGTTTTTT. The variable domain in full, completed from reference TRBV7-7 and TRBJ1-4, reads GAGVSQSPRYKVTKRGQDVTLRCDPISSHATLYWYQQALGQGPEFLTYFNYEAQPDKSGLPSDRFSAERPEGSISTLTIQRTEQRDSAMYRCASSLGTAANEKLFFGSGTQLSVL.

This clonotype has ten or more counts. This sequence joins TRBV5-1 and TRBJ2-1; TRBD1 aligns across 11 bases. The CDR3 spans 15 residues. Trimming cost V 4 bases and J 7 bases; bases outside gene matches: 7. Per the germline V gene, CDR1 is SGHRS and CDR2 is YFSETQ. This chain's CDR3 is CASSLGQGAENEQFF. CDR3 in DNA: TGCGCCAGCAGCCTTGGACAGGGGGCTGAAAATGAGCAGTTCTTC.

In its sample, this clonotype was seen many times. This rearrangement joins TRBV29-1 to TRBJ2-2, with 10 bases identical to TRBD2. With 3 bases clipped from V and 0 bases from J, the junction kept 7 bases outside the gene matches. From germline, CDR1 is SQVTM and CDR2 ANQGSEA. The CDR3 runs to 17 residues. In DNA form, the CDR3 reads TGCAGCGTTGAGAAAGTAGCGGGGGGCGCGAACACCGGGGAGCTGTTTTTT. This gives the protein CSVEKVAGGANTGELFF.

This clonotype was found many times. The gene calls are TRBV11-2 and TRBJ2-3; the match to TRBD2 covers 7 bases. V dropped 5 bases and J dropped 3; count of bases not matched to a gene: 11. CDR3 length: 16 amino acids. The V gene's germline CDR1 is SGHAT and CDR2 FQNNGV. The CDR3 coding sequence is TGTGCCAGCAGCCAAGCCCGGACTAGAGATACAGATACGCAGTATTTT. Encoded protein: CASSQARTRDTDTQYF.

This clonotype appeared many times. DNA for the CDR3: TGTGCCAGCAGTTTGTTAGGCAGGGGAGGCACCGGGGAGCTGTTTTTT. Translated: CASSLLGRGGTGELFF. The chain links TRBV27 to TRBJ2-2; D may be TRBD1 or TRBD2 (6 bases each). Germline-derived CDR1 and CDR2 are MNHEY and SMNVEV (reference sequence). Trimming removed 3 bases at V and 4 bases at J, with 15 bases between. The CDR3 sequence is 16 residues long.

This clonotype was recorded at least ten times. Here the CDR3 DNA reads TGTGCCAGCAGCTTTGGTACCGGAGTAGAGACCCAGTACTTC. Protein: CASSFGTGVETQYF. The rearrangement links TRBV7-7 to TRBJ2-5; no reliable D call. Germline V CDR1 and CDR2: SSHAT, FNYEAQ (reference sequence). The CDR3 consists of 14 residues. Trimming cost V 3 bases and J 4 bases, with 12 bases left between them.

The sample holds many counts of this clonotype. The chain couples TRBV6-6 to TRBJ1-1; D remains ambiguous. This CDR3 spans 13 amino acids. The germline V gene encodes CDR1 MNHNY and CDR2 SVGAGI (reference sequence). V was shortened by 7 bases and J by 1 base, with 10 bases between the two germline ends. DNA for the CDR3: TGTGCCAGCACCGTACTGGGGAACACTGAAGCTTTCTTT. It specifies CASTVLGNTEAFF.

Many counts were recorded for this clonotype. This sequence joins TRBV12-3 or TRBV12-4 and TRBJ1-1, with TRBD1 as a possible D gene (6 bases). This CDR3 spans 14 amino acids. The V gene lost 3 bases and the J gene lost 2 bases, with 10 bases spanning the gap. Here the CDR3 reads CASSFGGGNTEAFF. CDR3 coding DNA: TGTGCCAGCAGTTTTGGAGGGGGAAACACTGAAGCTTTCTTT.

This clonotype has ten or more counts. The chain employs TRBV5-1 and TRBJ1-2; 7 bases map to TRBD1. V lost 4 bases, J lost 7 bases, and 7 bases stayed unmatched. CDR3 length: 13 residues. The germline CDR1 and CDR2 sequences are SGHRS and YFSETQ. The CDR3 loop reads CASSATGMSGYTF. The DNA for the CDR3 is TGCGCCAGCAGCGCGACAGGGATGAGTGGCTACACCTTC.

This clonotype was recorded many times. The CDR3, as DNA: TGTGCCAGCAGCTTAACGGGATTCACAGATACGCAGTATTTT. Protein product: CASSLTGFTDTQYF. This sequence joins TRBV7-9 and TRBJ2-3; D is possibly TRBD2 (5 bases). CDR1 SEHNR and CDR2 FQNEAQ come from the germline V gene (reference sequence). Trimming shortened V by 2 bases and J by 2 bases, and 8 bases separated the two germline ends. The CDR3 is 14 amino acids. Full variable domain (remainder filled in from reference TRBV7-9 and TRBJ2-3): DTGVSQNPRHKITKRGQNVTFRCDPISEHNRLYWYRQTLGQGPEFLTYFQNEAQLEKSRLLSDRFSAERPKGSFSTLEIQRTEQGDSAMYLCASSLTGFTDTQYFGPGTRLTVL.

At least ten counts were recorded for this clonotype. V usage is TRBV15 and J usage is TRBJ1-6; 7 positions agree with TRBD1. Germline V gene data show CDR1 as LNHNV and CDR2 as YYDKDF (reference sequence). The CDR3 is made up of 15 amino acids. J was trimmed by 10 bases and V by 5 bases; bases with no gene match: 11. This CDR3 is CATSVRQGLHSPLHF. CDR3 bases: TGTGCCACCAGCGTCCGACAGGGCTTACACTCACCCCTCCACTTT.